Each of the 25 T cell receptor beta chains below was sequenced from the same sample in a study of CXCR3-negative and CXCR3-positive naive CD8 T cells. UMI-labeled 5' RACE TRB cDNA libraries were prepared from the cells. TCRdb reprocessed the 5' RACE reads and stores each CDR3 protein as one record, lacking DNA. This sample's clone table lists 37,000 or so distinct CDR3 sequences. Material for sequencing was memory CD8+ T cells from blood. These receptor sequences come from a human donor in good health. Some clones in this sample may be carry-over from other donors' samples.

The rearrangement joins TRBV9 to TRBJ2-7; no DNA is available, so the TRBD1 call from TCRdb remains unchecked. The germline V gene has CDR1 SGDLS and CDR2 YYNGEE. CDR3 length: 15 residues. Here the CDR3 reads CASSLGGTGASEQYF.

V usage is TRBV29-1 and J usage is TRBJ2-1; TCRdb's assignment of TRBD1 cannot be checked, as there is no DNA. The CDR3 length is 13 residues. The germline CDR1 and CDR2 sequences are SQVTM and ANQGSEA. This chain's CDR3 is CRTGTEIYNEQFF.

This chain joins TRBV27 and TRBJ1-1. In germline, CDR1 is MNHEY, CDR2 SMNVEV (reference sequence). CDR3 length equals 13 residues. The CDR3: CASSPSLATEAFF.

CDR3 loop: CASSPWAGGPEAFF. The V gene is TRBV12-3 or TRBV12-4, the J gene TRBJ1-1; without DNA, the TCRdb call of TRBD1 cannot be checked. This CDR3 spans 14 amino acids.

The chain has TRBV15 and TRBJ1-5. This CDR3 spans 15 amino acids. Germline V lookup: CDR1 LNHNV, CDR2 YYDKDF (reference sequence). The CDR3 here is CATSSDRSSNQPQHF.

The gene calls are TRBV7-9 and TRBJ2-1; absent DNA, TCRdb's TRBD1 call cannot be checked. Germline V gives CDR1 SEHNR, CDR2 FQNEAQ (reference sequence). CDR3 length: 13 residues. The CDR3 spells CASSSQGADEQFF. Looking up the rest from reference TRBV7-9 and TRBJ2-1 gives the full variable domain: DTGVSQNPRHKITKRGQNVTFRCDPISEHNRLYWYRQTLGQGPEFLTYFQNEAQLEKSRLLSDRFSAERPKGSFSTLEIQRTEQGDSAMYLCASSSQGADEQFFGPGTRLTVL.

The chain links TRBV4-2 to TRBJ2-7; without DNA, the TCRdb call of TRBD1 cannot be checked. The CDR3 consists of 14 residues. Germline V lookup: CDR1 LGHNA, CDR2 YNFKEQ. CDR3 residues: CASSQRDRVYEQYF.

The chain recombines TRBV29-1 with TRBJ1-1. Per the germline V gene, CDR1 is SQVTM and CDR2 is ANQGSEA. CDR3 length: 11 amino acids. Here the CDR3 reads CSVLMNTEAFF.

The CDR3 reads CASRTTGLNYGYTF. The J gene is TRBJ1-2, the V gene TRBV12-3 or TRBV12-4; TCRdb gives TRBD1 as the D gene, but with no DNA this cannot be confirmed. The CDR3 is 14 amino acids.

The gene calls are TRBV7-2 and TRBJ1-1. In germline, CDR1 is SGHTA, CDR2 FQGNSA. The CDR3 is 13 amino acids. CDR3 residues: CASSLYPNTEAFF.

The chain links TRBV7-2 to TRBJ2-3; TCRdb's D call of TRBD1 is untestable without DNA. CDR3 length equals 15 residues. CDR1 and CDR2 (germline): SGHTA, FQGNSA. This CDR3 reads CASSAGPSSTDTQYF.

The rearrangement uses TRBV7-3 and TRBJ1-1. CDR3 size: 14 residues. Germline CDR1 SGHTA, CDR2 FQGTGA. CDR3 region: CASSFMGPGTEAFF.

V usage is TRBV29-1 and J usage is TRBJ2-3; as DNA is missing, the TRBD2 call by TCRdb cannot be tested. The CDR3 has 15 amino acids. Germline values: CDR1 SQVTM, CDR2 ANQGSEA. CDR3 residues: CSVEETSPSTDTQYF.

The J gene is TRBJ2-3, the V gene TRBV6-2 or TRBV6-3; the TCRdb call, TRBD2, lacks DNA for checking. The CDR3 is made up of 14 amino acids. In germline, CDR1 is MNHEY, CDR2 SVGEGT. CDR3 sequence: CASSPRTSYDTQYF.

The chain uses TRBV28 and TRBJ2-2; TCRdb reports TRBD1, a call that lacks DNA to check it against. The CDR3 is made up of 11 amino acids. Looked up from germline, CDR1 is MDHEN and CDR2 is SYDVKM. The CDR3 here is CASSQGAWLFF.

This sequence joins TRBV4-2 and TRBJ2-1; lacking DNA, the TRBD2 call made by TCRdb goes unchecked. Germline assignment: CDR1 LGHNA and CDR2 YNFKEQ. This CDR3 contains 15 residues. CDR3 sequence reads: CASSLPGLAETEQFF.

This chain joins TRBV28 and TRBJ2-3; TCRdb indicates TRBD1, and absent DNA this call remains unverified. Germline CDR1 and CDR2: MDHEN and SYDVKM. The CDR3 length is 16 residues. CDR3 residues: CASSLGGTGRTDTQYF.

The CDR3 sequence is CASSLSIDQGRSYNEQFF. The chain uses TRBV7-9 and TRBJ2-1. This CDR3 spans 18 amino acids. Looked up from germline, CDR1 is SEHNR and CDR2 is FQNEAQ (reference sequence).

The genes are TRBV10-3 and TRBJ2-1; the D call of TRBD2 rests on TCRdb alone, since no DNA is present to check it. The CDR3 contains 14 residues. Germline CDR1 is ENHRY and CDR2 is SYGVKD. The CDR3 region is CAIGGLETYNEQFF.

The rearrangement uses TRBV14 and TRBJ1-1. The CDR3 contains 15 residues. Germline lookup yields CDR1 SGHDN and CDR2 FVKESK. The CDR3 is CASSPGPMNAPEAFF.

The J gene is TRBJ1-1, the V gene TRBV14; checking the TCRdb D call of TRBD1 is not possible without DNA. Germline CDR1 and CDR2: SGHDN and FVKESK. The CDR3 has 15 amino acids. CDR3 amino acids: CASSHSTGPNTEAFF.

This chain connects TRBV7-8 to TRBJ2-4. Germline CDR1 SGHVS, CDR2 FQNEAQ. This CDR3 contains 17 residues. CDR3 in amino acids: CASSLDRQGLAKNIQYF.

This clonotype ranks as medium-sized in terms of frequency. V is TRBV6-5 and J is TRBJ2-5; TCRdb reports TRBD1, a call that lacks DNA to check it against. CDR1 is MNHEY and CDR2 is SVGAGI in the germline V gene. The CDR3 spans 11 residues. The CDR3 loop is CATGQTETQYF.

The V call is TRBV7-3, the J call TRBJ1-1; TCRdb's D call, TRBD1, is unchecked because there is no DNA. The CDR3 covers 14 residues. In germline, CDR1 is SGHTA, CDR2 FQGTGA. The CDR3 here is CASSPYRGNTEAFF. Full variable domain (missing parts from reference TRBV7-3 and TRBJ1-1): GAGVSQTPSNKVTEKGKYVELRCDPISGHTALYWYRQSLGQGPEFLIYFQGTGAADDSGLPNDRFFAVRPEGSVSTLKIQRTERGDSAVYLCASSPYRGNTEAFFGQGTRLTVV.

The chain is built from TRBV6-5 and TRBJ2-3; TCRdb's D gene call, TRBD2, goes unchecked for lack of DNA. Germline V gene data show CDR1 as MNHEY and CDR2 as SVGAGI. This CDR3 contains 16 residues. The CDR3 reads CASSLTSGGSWDTQYF.